This T cell receptor (beta chain) was recorded in a study of shared clonotypes between healthy human individuals. Whole-study findings and limits: Few donors restricted represented genetic and exposure-history diversity. Richness estimates generally favored naive over memory subsets.

Assay used: immunoSEQ multiplex PCR; TCRdb lists only in-frame clones, some missing. The sample has about 700,000 clones, around 90% seen once. CD45RO-negative, CCR7-positively selected cells formed the naive CD8 fraction, excluding terminally differentiated effector memory CD45RA+ cells. Comments on this clone: The target antigen is unknown.

CDR3 length equals 17 residues. The V gene lost 0 bases and the J gene lost 9 bases, with 22 bases spanning the gap. Per germline, CDR1 SGDLS and CDR2 YYNGEE. Sequenced input: naive CD8+ T cells sorted from blood. This sequence joins TRBV9 and TRBJ2-1, with TRBD2 as a possible D gene (6 bases). The clonotype originates from a man younger than 45 in good health. CDR3 bases: TGTGCCAGCAGCGTAGGAGGAGGGGAGATAAAAAAGGGTGAGCAGTTCTTC. It codes for CASSVGGGEIKKGEQFF.